This TCR beta chain originates from a study of OX40 agonist ivuxolimab in advanced cancers. Repertoires were generated with immunoSEQ multiplex PCR, while TCRdb's copy carries only in-frame clones and drops some. The table lists 99,000 or so clones, approximately 93% of them singletons. In germline, CDR1 is MNHNY, CDR2 SVGAGI (reference sequence). V lost 8 bases and J lost 3, with 14 bases in between. The CDR3 consists of 14 residues. This material consisted of CD4+ or CD8+ T cells sorted from blood, taken in a trial of the OX40 agonist ivuxolimab. J is TRBJ1-5 and V is TRBV6-6; no firm D call. The clonotype comes from an adult with an advanced solid tumor such as melanoma, head and neck, liver or kidney cancer. The CDR3 loop is CASSREPYNQPQHF. CDR3 nucleotide sequence: TGTGCCAGCTCCCGGGAACCCTACAATCAGCCCCAGCATTTT.